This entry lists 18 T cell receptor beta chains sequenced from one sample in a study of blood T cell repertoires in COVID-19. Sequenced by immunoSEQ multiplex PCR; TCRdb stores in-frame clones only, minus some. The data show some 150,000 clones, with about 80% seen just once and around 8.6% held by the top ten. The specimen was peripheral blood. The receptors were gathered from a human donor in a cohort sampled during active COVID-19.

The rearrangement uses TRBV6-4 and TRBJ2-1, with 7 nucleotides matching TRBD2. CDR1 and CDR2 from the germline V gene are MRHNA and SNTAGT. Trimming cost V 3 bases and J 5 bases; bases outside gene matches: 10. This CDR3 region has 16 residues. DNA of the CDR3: TGTGCCAGCAGTGAAAGGTGGGGAGGGAACAACAATGAGCAGTTCTTC. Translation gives CASSERWGGNNNEQFF.

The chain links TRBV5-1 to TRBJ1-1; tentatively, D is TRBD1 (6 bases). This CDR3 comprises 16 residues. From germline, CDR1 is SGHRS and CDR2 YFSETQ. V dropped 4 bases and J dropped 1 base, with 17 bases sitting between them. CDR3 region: CASSPSTGLKNTEAFF. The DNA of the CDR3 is TGCGCCAGCAGCCCATCGACAGGACTTAAGAACACTGAAGCTTTCTTT.

CDR3 region: CASRLAGGLETQYF. CDR3 DNA: TGCGCCAGCAGATTAGCGGGGGGGCTCGAGACCCAGTACTTC. The rearrangement links TRBV5-1 to TRBJ2-5; 11 positions match TRBD2. J was trimmed by 5 bases and V by 5 bases; bases with no gene match: 5. The CDR3 length is 14 residues. CDR1 is SGHRS, CDR2 YFSETQ, per germline.

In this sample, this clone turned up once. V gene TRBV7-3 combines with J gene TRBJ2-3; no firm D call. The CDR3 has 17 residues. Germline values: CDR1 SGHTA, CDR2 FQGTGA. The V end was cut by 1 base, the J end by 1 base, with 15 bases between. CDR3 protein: CASSLIGATSGTDTQYF. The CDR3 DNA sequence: TGTGCCAGCAGCTTAATTGGCGCGACGAGCGGCACAGATACGCAGTATTTT.

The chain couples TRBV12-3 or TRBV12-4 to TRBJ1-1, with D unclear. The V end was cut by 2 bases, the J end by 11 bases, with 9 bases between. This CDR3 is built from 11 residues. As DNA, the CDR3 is TGTGCCAGCAGTTTAAATTGGAGGGCTTTCTTT. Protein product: CASSLNWRAFF.

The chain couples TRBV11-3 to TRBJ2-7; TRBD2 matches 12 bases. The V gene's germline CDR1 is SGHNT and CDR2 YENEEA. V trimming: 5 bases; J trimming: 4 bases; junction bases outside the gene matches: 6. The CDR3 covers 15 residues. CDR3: CASSQTSGGLYEQYF. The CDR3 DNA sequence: TGTGCCAGCAGCCAGACTAGCGGGGGCTTGTACGAGCAGTACTTC.

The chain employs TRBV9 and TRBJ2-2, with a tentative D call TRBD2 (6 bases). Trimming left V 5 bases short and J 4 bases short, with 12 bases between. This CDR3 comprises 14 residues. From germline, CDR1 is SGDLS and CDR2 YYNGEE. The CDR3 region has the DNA TGTGCCAGCAGTCCTTGGAGGGCCACCGGGGAGCTGTTTTTT. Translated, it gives CASSPWRATGELFF.

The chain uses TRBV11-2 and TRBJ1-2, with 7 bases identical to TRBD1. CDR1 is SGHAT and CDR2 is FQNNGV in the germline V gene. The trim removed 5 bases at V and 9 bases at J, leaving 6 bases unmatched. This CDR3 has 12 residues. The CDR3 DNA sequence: TGTGCCAGCAGCGTGCCAGGGGGAAGCTACACCTTC. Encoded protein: CASSVPGGSYTF.

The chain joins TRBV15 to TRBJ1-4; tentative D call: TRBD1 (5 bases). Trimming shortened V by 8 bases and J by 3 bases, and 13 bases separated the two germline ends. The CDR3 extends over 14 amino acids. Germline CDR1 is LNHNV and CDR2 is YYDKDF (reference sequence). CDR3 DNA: TGTGCCACCGCCCAAGGGGTCGCTAATGAAAAACTGTTTTTT. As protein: CATAQGVANEKLFF. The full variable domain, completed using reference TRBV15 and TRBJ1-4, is DAMVIQNPRYQVTQFGKPVTLSCSQTLNHNVMYWYQQKSSQAPKLLFHYYDKDFNNEADTPDNFQSRRPNTSFCFLDIRSPGLGDTAMYLCATAQGVANEKLFFGSGTQLSVL.

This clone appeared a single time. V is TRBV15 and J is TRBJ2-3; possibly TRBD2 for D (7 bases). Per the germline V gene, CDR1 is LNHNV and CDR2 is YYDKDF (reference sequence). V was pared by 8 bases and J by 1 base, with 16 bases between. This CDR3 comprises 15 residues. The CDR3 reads CATSPGGFGTDTQYF. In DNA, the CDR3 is TGTGCCACCTCCCCGGGGGGCTTTGGCACAGATACGCAGTATTTT.

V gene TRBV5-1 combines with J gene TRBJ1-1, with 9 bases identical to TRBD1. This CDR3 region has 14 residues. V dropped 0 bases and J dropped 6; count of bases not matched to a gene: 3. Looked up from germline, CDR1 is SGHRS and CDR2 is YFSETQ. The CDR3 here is CASSLGDRVSEAFF. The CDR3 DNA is TGCGCCAGCAGCTTGGGGGACAGGGTCTCTGAAGCTTTCTTT. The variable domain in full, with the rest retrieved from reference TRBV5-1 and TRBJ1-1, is KAGVTQTPRYLIKTRGQQVTLSCSPISGHRSVSWYQQTPGQGLQFLFEYFSETQRNKGNFPGRFSGRQFSNSRSEMNVSTLELGDSALYLCASSLGDRVSEAFFGQGTRLTVV.

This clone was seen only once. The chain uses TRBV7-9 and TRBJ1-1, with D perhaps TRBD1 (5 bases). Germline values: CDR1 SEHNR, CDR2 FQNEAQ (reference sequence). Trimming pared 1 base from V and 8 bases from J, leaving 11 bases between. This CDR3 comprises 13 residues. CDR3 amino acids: CASSLVGAVEAFF. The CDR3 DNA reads TGTGCCAGCAGCTTAGTAGGGGCAGTCGAAGCTTTCTTT.

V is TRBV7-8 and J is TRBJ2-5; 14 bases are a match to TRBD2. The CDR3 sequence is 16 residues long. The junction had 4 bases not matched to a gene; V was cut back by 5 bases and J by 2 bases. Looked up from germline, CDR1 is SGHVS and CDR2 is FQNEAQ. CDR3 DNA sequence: TGTGCCAGCAGCCTCAGACTAGCGGGGGGGCAAGAGACCCAGTACTTC. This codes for CASSLRLAGGQETQYF.

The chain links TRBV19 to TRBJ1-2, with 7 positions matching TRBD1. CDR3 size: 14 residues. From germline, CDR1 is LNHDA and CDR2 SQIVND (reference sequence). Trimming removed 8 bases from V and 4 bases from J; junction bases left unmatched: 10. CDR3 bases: TGTGCCAGTGCCCTTACGGGACAGAGCTATGGCTACACCTTC. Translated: CASALTGQSYGYTF.

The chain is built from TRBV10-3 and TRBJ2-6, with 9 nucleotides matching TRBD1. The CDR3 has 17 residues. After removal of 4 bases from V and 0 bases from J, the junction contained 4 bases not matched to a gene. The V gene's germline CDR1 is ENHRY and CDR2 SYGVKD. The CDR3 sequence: CAISGRDRVSGANVLTF. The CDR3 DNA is TGTGCCATCAGTGGCCGGGACAGGGTCTCTGGGGCCAACGTCCTGACTTTC.

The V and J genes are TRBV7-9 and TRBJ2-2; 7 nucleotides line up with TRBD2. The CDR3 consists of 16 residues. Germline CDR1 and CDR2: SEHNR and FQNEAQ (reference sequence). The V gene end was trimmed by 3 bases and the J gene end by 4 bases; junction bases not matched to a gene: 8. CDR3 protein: CASSFVVASGTGELFF. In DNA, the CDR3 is TGTGCCAGCAGCTTCGTGGTGGCTAGCGGCACCGGGGAGCTGTTTTTT.

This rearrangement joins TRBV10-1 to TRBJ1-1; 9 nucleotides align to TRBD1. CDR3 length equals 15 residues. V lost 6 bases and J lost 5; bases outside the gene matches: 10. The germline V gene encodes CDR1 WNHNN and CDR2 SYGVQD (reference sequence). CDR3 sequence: CASRDTTGGGTEAFF. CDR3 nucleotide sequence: TGCGCCAGCAGAGATACGACAGGGGGAGGAACTGAAGCTTTCTTT.

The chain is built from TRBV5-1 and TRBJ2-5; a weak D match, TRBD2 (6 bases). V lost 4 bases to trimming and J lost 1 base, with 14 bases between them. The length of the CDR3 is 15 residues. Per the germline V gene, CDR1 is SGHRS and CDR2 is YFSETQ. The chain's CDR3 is CASSDNAGIQETQYF. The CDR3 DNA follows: TGCGCCAGCAGCGACAATGCGGGGATCCAAGAGACCCAGTACTTC.